This T cell receptor (beta chain) was captured by sequencing in a study of spatial heterogeneity in lung cancer (dated by TCRdb to about 2019). At the level of the whole study: Beta-chain transcripts were consistently detected in greater numbers than alpha-chain transcripts, which likely reflected higher beta-chain transcript abundance. In the raw uncorrected reads, each unique combination of TCR and UMI appeared more than ten times on average. The study quantitatively compared TCR alpha and beta repertoires across multiple tumor regions, matched nontumor lung and blood in non-small cell lung cancer. Nonsynonymous mutation counts, determined by whole-exome sequencing of tumor tissue, were related to features of the TCR repertoire. Both alpha and beta chains were TCR-sequenced in samples taken at surgery, namely 220 tumor regions, 62 to 70 matched nontumor lung samples and about 52 PBMC samples.

The library was built by means of 5' RACE. TCRdb lists the instrument as NextSeq 500. To allow correction of PCR and sequencing errors, the TCR library protocol tagged every TCR cDNA molecule with a unique molecular identifier. Per the authors' processing: Decombinator tools were used for TCR identification, UMI-based error correction and CDR3 extraction. TCRs above a frequency of 2 per 1,000, corresponding to the top 1% of the tumor frequency distribution, were defined as expanded. Renyi diversity was computed with the R vegan package after each repertoire had been subsampled 100 times to 5,000 TCRs. CDR3 similarity networks were constructed using string-kernel similarity of amino acid triplets, with links drawn between CDR3s whose pairwise similarity was above 0.82. Starting from the raw public reads, TCRdb applied fastp trimming at Q25, assembled clones with MiXCR and retained in-frame beta chains. Every entry covers one CDR3 protein and lists the most common genes and DNA from its rows. The V and J calls follow TCRdb's processing rather than the paper's. In this sample the table shows 20,000 to 30,000 distinct CDR3 sequences, 4% to 5% of which occur a single time. The ten largest make up about 5% of the sample.

The CDR3 runs 13 amino acids, cysteine and phenylalanine included. Here the CDR3 DNA is all that survives: 39 bases in frame from base 1. V is shortened by 5 bases, J by 4 bases, and the region joining them spans 11 bases. The germline V gene provides CDR1 SGHTA and CDR2 FQGTGA. What the authors observed across the whole study: Confirming at a functional level the hypothesis that regional TCRs recognize regional mutations was considered to require additional single-cell paired TCR alpha and beta sequencing. Ubiquitous expanded tumor TCRs were found in blood more often at tumor resection than at routine follow-up.

The meaning of the sample's time point label: sample taken at primary tumor resection. For TCR sequencing, whole RNA was extracted from tumor and nontumor lung tissue, or from cryopreserved PBMC samples, and no cell sorting was done. Samples were obtained from 72 patients with early-stage, untreated non-small cell lung cancer from the lung TRACERx cohort. Only patients for whom sufficient RNA was available from at least two tumor regions were selected for TCR sequencing. This clonotype has a count of ten or more. Its antigen remains undetermined. No qualities accompany the bases; no much larger clone lies one base away.

The sample here was PBMCs, taken at surgery. The chain is encoded by TRBV7-3 joined to TRBJ2-5, with TRBD2 tentatively as D gene (5 bases match). The source is a male donor with early-stage non-small cell lung cancer. The bases are TGTGCCAGCAGCCTCGACTACTCAGAGACCCAGTACTTC. Translation gives CASSLDYSETQYF.